The 25 T cell receptor beta chains in this list originate from one sample, sequenced in a study of CD8+ T cells in alopecia areata. Treatment indicated: oral pan-JAK inhibitor, 5-10 mg twice daily. Sequencing templates came from extracted RNA that was reverse transcribed into cDNA. This table comes from immunoSEQ multiplex PCR, and its TCRdb copy is limited to in-frame clones, with some not included. The profile covers some 190,000 clones, with about three fifths appearing a single time and about 0.65% taken by the ten largest. The starting material was CD4+ T cells sorted from blood, obtained at week 4, from a patient treated with tofacitinib. Receptor source: a human donor with alopecia areata.

V gene TRBV29-1 combines with J gene TRBJ1-5; 9 bases fit TRBD1. This CDR3 spans 13 amino acids. Trimming took 6 bases from V and 4 from J; bases not matched to a gene: 4. Looked up from germline, CDR1 is SQVTM and CDR2 is ANQGSEA. Written as DNA, the CDR3 is TGCAGCGTGGACAGGGGCTCTAATCAGCCCCAGCATTTT. This codes for CSVDRGSNQPQHF.

The chain joins TRBV29-1 to TRBJ1-2; a possible D gene is TRBD1 (5 bases). Germline CDR1 and CDR2: SQVTM and ANQGSEA. This CDR3 has 13 amino acids. Trimming stripped 1 base from V and 8 bases from J, with 14 bases between. The CDR3 protein is CSVEGGLSNGYTF. As DNA, the CDR3 is TGCAGCGTTGAAGGGGGACTGTCAAACGGCTACACCTTC.

The table lists this clone with a few counts. V is TRBV29-1 and J is TRBJ1-1, with D possibly matching TRBD1 (6 bases). Germline CDR1 SQVTM, CDR2 ANQGSEA. The CDR3 contains 12 residues. Deletions cut 2 bases from V and 4 bases from J, with 8 bases between. CDR3 in amino acids: CSVEPGATEAFF. For the CDR3, the DNA is TGCAGCGTTGAACCAGGGGCCACTGAAGCTTTCTTT.

This clone was seen just once. V usage is TRBV29-1 and J usage is TRBJ2-6; 7 bases are shared with TRBD1. This CDR3 has 16 residues. The J segment lost 0 bases and the V segment lost 7 bases, leaving 9 bases of the junction unmatched. Per germline, CDR1 SQVTM and CDR2 ANQGSEA. The CDR3 here is CSAKTGKSSGANVLTF. The CDR3 coding sequence is TGCAGCGCCAAGACAGGGAAAAGCTCTGGGGCCAACGTCCTGACTTTC.

The V and J genes are TRBV28 and TRBJ1-2; D is unresolved. From germline, CDR1 is MDHEN and CDR2 SYDVKM. The CDR3 sequence is 12 residues long. Between the trimmed V and J ends, which lost 4 bases and 8 bases, there was a span of 11 bases. The CDR3 reads CASSSGFNGYTF. The DNA for the CDR3 is TGTGCCAGCAGTTCTGGCTTTAACGGCTACACCTTC.

The chain carries TRBV4-1 and TRBJ1-2; the D is unclear. The germline V gene has CDR1 MGHRA and CDR2 YSYEKL. V shed 4 bases and J shed 3 bases, with 6 bases lying between them. The CDR3 loop spans 12 amino acids. CDR3 sequence reads: CASSREDYGYTF. DNA of the CDR3: TGCGCCAGCAGCCGAGAGGACTATGGCTACACCTTC.

This clone has a handful of counts. This chain connects TRBV5-1 to TRBJ1-5; D is unclear. The CDR3 is made up of 16 amino acids. The V gene's germline CDR1 is SGHRS and CDR2 YFSETQ. V lost 0 bases to trimming and J lost 0 bases, with 10 bases between them. The CDR3 coding sequence is TGCGCCAGCAGCTTGGGGCCCGGACGTAGCAATCAGCCCCAGCATTTT. This encodes CASSLGPGRSNQPQHF. Drawing the rest from reference TRBV5-1 and TRBJ1-5, the complete variable domain is KAGVTQTPRYLIKTRGQQVTLSCSPISGHRSVSWYQQTPGQGLQFLFEYFSETQRNKGNFPGRFSGRQFSNSRSEMNVSTLELGDSALYLCASSLGPGRSNQPQHFGDGTRLSIL.

This clone was recorded a few times. This chain connects TRBV30 to TRBJ2-3, with D uncertain. CDR1 is GTSNPN, CDR2 SVGIG, per germline (reference sequence). The CDR3 spans 11 residues. The ends were cut back, 4 bases at V and 7 bases at J, with 9 bases in the middle. As DNA, the CDR3 is TGTGCCTGGACCCATCTTAATACGCAGTATTTT. It is translated as CAWTHLNTQYF.

The V and J genes are TRBV30 and TRBJ2-7, with 7 bases aligning to TRBD1. After removal of 3 bases from V and 7 bases from J, the junction contained 15 bases not matched to a gene. Germline V CDR1 and CDR2: GTSNPN, SVGIG (reference sequence). This CDR3 is built from 15 residues. The CDR3: CAWSSHSGQIGEQYF. CDR3 bases: TGTGCCTGGAGCTCACACTCGGGACAGATCGGTGAGCAGTACTTC.

The CDR3 region has the DNA TGTGCCAGCAGCCTCGGACAGGGGAACATTCAGTACTTC. Amino acids: CASSLGQGNIQYF. J is TRBJ2-4 and V is TRBV7-6, with TRBD1 matching over 9 bases. V was pared by 5 bases and J by 7 bases, with 3 bases of the junction left unmatched. Germline lookup yields CDR1 SGHVS and CDR2 FNYEAQ. The CDR3 consists of 13 residues.

The chain has TRBV4-3 and TRBJ2-1; 7 bases agree with TRBD2. V lost 1 base and J lost 0; bases outside the gene matches: 3. This CDR3 region has 16 residues. Germline V gene lookup returns CDR1 LGHNA and CDR2 YSLEER. CDR3 coding DNA: TGCGCCAGCAGCCAAGTGGGCGGGAGCTCCTACAATGAGCAGTTCTTC. Protein product: CASSQVGGSSYNEQFF.

The chain uses TRBV30 and TRBJ1-5, with unresolved D. This CDR3 is built from 14 residues. Germline loops: CDR1 GTSNPN, CDR2 SVGIG (reference sequence). Between the trimmed V and J ends, which lost 1 base and 6 bases, there was a span of 13 bases. The CDR3 region is CAWSEMVATQPQHF. Here the CDR3 DNA reads TGTGCCTGGAGTGAAATGGTTGCCACTCAGCCCCAGCATTTT.

This clone has only a few counts. V is TRBV27 and J is TRBJ2-7; 13 nucleotides match TRBD2. The germline V gene has CDR1 MNHEY and CDR2 SMNVEV (reference sequence). This CDR3 has 20 residues. With V trimmed by 5 bases and J by 2 bases, 18 bases remained unmatched. CDR3 loop: CASSTKSLAGGPGSPYEQYF. CDR3 bases: TGTGCCAGCAGTACGAAATCACTAGCGGGAGGGCCGGGTTCTCCCTACGAGCAGTACTTC.

The chain is built from TRBV10-2 and TRBJ1-2, with TRBD1 matching over 8 bases. CDR1 is WSHSY, CDR2 SAAADI, per germline. CDR3 size: 14 residues. V lost 5 bases and J lost 0; bases outside the gene matches: 2. CDR3 amino acids: CASSTGGANYGYTF. The DNA for the CDR3 is TGCGCCAGCAGTACAGGGGGAGCTAACTATGGCTACACCTTC.

V and J are TRBV28 and TRBJ2-7, with D uncertain. The CDR3 loop spans 14 amino acids. From germline, CDR1 is MDHEN and CDR2 SYDVKM. The V gene lost 3 bases and the J gene lost 1 base, with 10 bases spanning the gap. DNA of the CDR3: TGTGCCAGCAGTTTTGGGTCAATATCCTACGAGCAGTACTTC. This codes for CASSFGSISYEQYF.

The rearrangement links TRBV20-1 to TRBJ2-3; D uncertain. CDR3 length equals 11 residues. V lost 5 bases to trimming and J lost 7 bases, with 10 bases between them. CDR1 and CDR2 (germline): DFQATT, SNEGSKA (reference sequence). The CDR3: CSAGRDNTQYF. DNA for the CDR3: TGCAGTGCTGGCCGAGATAATACGCAGTATTTT.

This CDR3 reads CAWSHPGGRVYNEQFF. DNA of the CDR3: TGTGCCTGGAGTCATCCGGGGGGTAGGGTCTACAATGAGCAGTTCTTC. The gene calls are TRBV30 and TRBJ2-1, with 7 bases matching TRBD2. The germline gives CDR1 GTSNPN, CDR2 SVGIG (reference sequence). The CDR3 covers 16 residues. V dropped 2 bases and J dropped 3; count of bases not matched to a gene: 10.

The rearrangement uses TRBV30 and TRBJ2-1; 11 bases line up with TRBD2. Germline CDR1 is GTSNPN and CDR2 is SVGIG (reference sequence). With 0 bases clipped from V and 7 bases from J, the junction kept 14 bases outside the gene matches. The CDR3 has 18 amino acids. The CDR3 bases are TGTGCCTGGAGTGTCCTGCGAAAACTAGCGGGAGCTCGGAATGAGCAGTTCTTC. The encoded protein is CAWSVLRKLAGARNEQFF.

The genes are TRBV9 and TRBJ1-2, with TRBD1 as a possible D gene (6 bases). The CDR3 has 14 amino acids. Trimming removed 0 bases at V and 5 bases at J, with 11 bases between. Per the germline V gene, CDR1 is SGDLS and CDR2 is YYNGEE. CDR3 bases: TGTGCCAGCAGCGTAGCCGGAGGGGGGTATGGCTACACCTTC. This sequence encodes CASSVAGGGYGYTF.

A remark on this clone: Additional DNA sequences in this sample encode the identical CDR3. This chain links TRBV29-1 with TRBJ2-1; TRBD2 is a possible D gene (6 bases). Germline V lookup: CDR1 SQVTM, CDR2 ANQGSEA. The CDR3 contains 14 residues. V was cut by 2 bases and J by 4 bases, with 12 bases left in between. CDR3 sequence reads: CSVERKLAYNEQFF. The CDR3 nucleotides are TGCAGCGTTGAACGAAAGCTAGCGTACAATGAGCAGTTCTTC.

As to this clone: Germline is not matched at one junction end, which may reflect a read error. The chain combines TRBV29-1 with TRBJ2-5, with D possibly TRBD2 on 5 matching bases. Germline V gene sequence: CDR1 SQVTM, CDR2 ANQGSEA. This CDR3 spans 13 amino acids. The CDR3 DNA reads as TGCAGCGCTGAAGGCAGGACGGGGGAGACCCAGTACTTC. Protein sequence: CSAEGRTGETQYF.

J is TRBJ1-1 and V is TRBV30, with D possibly TRBD1 on 5 matching bases. The V end lost 4 bases, the J end lost 5 bases, and 14 bases lay between the germline ends. Germline V gene sequence: CDR1 GTSNPN, CDR2 SVGIG (reference sequence). This CDR3 has 13 residues. CDR3 in amino acids: CAWNQGAKTEAFF. The CDR3 DNA is TGTGCCTGGAATCAAGGGGCGAAGACTGAAGCTTTCTTT.

The rearrangement joins TRBV29-1 to TRBJ2-2; the D is unclear. Trimming removed 3 bases from V and 6 bases from J, with 11 bases in between. The CDR3 spans 13 residues. Germline CDR1 is SQVTM and CDR2 is ANQGSEA. The CDR3: CSVEGDWAGELFF. In nucleotides, the CDR3 is TGCAGCGTTGAGGGTGACTGGGCCGGGGAGCTGTTTTTT.

The V call is TRBV7-2, the J call TRBJ2-1; 8 bases map to TRBD2. Unmatched junction bases numbered 2, after V lost 3 bases and J lost 1 base. In germline, CDR1 is SGHTA, CDR2 FQGNSA. This CDR3 is 15 amino acids long. CDR3 DNA: TGTGCCAGCAGCTTGGGGACTAGGTCCTACAATGAGCAGTTCTTC. It translates to CASSLGTRSYNEQFF.

The chain is built from TRBV29-1 and TRBJ2-7, with TRBD2 identical over 13 bases. The length of the CDR3 is 15 residues. The V segment lost 6 bases and the J segment 4 bases; nucleotides outside the gene matches: 9. Germline V gives CDR1 SQVTM, CDR2 ANQGSEA. DNA of the CDR3: TGCAGCGTGGGCACCGGACTAGCGGGAGTGTACGAGCAGTACTTC. It translates to CSVGTGLAGVYEQYF.